The following is a T cell receptor beta chain sequence with its context. The data were obtained in a study of CD8 T cells in Susac syndrome. This CDR3 comprises 16 residues. The germline gives CDR1 SGHAT, CDR2 FQNNGV. With V trimmed by 4 bases and J by 0 bases, 4 bases remained unmatched. Random hexamers were used to reverse transcribe an amount of roughly 0.45 to 1 ug RNA. In TCRdb, the immunoSEQ multiplex PCR reads were re-called with MiXCR into one record per CDR3 protein. The sample has about 290,000 distinct CDR3 sequences, approximately 85% seen once. TEMRA cells were FACS-enriched, unlike CD8+ and CD4+ T cells, which were negatively isolated.

The chain links TRBV11-2 to TRBJ2-7; 12 bases are shared with TRBD2. What was sequenced was CD8+ T cells from PBMCs. The clonotype was recovered from a human donor with multiple sclerosis. CDR3 coding DNA: TGTGCCAGCAGCTCCACGACTAGCGGGAGCTCCTACGAGCAGTACTTC. Translating gives CASSSTTSGSSYEQYF.